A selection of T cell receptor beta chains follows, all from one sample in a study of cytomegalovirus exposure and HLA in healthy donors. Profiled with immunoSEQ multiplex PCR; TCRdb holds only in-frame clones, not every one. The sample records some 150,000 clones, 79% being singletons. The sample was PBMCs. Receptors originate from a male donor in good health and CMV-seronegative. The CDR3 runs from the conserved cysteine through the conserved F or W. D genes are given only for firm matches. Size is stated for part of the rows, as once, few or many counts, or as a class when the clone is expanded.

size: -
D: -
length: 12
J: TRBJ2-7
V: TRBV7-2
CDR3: CASSSQGYEQYF
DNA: TGTGCCAGCAGCTCACAGGGATACGAGCAGTACTTC

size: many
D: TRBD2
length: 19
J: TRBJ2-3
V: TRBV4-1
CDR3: CASSAKGLAGGASTDTQYF
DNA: TGCGCCAGCAGCGCAAAAGGACTAGCGGGGGGGGCTAGCACAGATACGCAGTATTTT

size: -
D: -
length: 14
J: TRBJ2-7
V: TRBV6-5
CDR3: CVSSPGQGGYEQYF
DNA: TGTGTCAGCAGCCCAGGACAGGGAGGGTACGAGCAGTACTTC

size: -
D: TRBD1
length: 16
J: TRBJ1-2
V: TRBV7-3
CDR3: CASSPYLTGDPEGYTF
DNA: TGTGCCAGCAGCCCTTACCTAACAGGGGATCCAGAGGGCTACACCTTC

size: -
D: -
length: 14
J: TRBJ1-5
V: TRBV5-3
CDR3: CARSTGIFSQPQHF
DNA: TGTGCCAGAAGCACAGGGATTTTTAGTCAGCCCCAGCATTTT

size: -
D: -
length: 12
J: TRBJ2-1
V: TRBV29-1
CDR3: CSVGAGYNEQFF
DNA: TGCAGCGTTGGGGCGGGCTACAATGAGCAGTTCTTC

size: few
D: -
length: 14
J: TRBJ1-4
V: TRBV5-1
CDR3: CASSLDSLNEKLFF
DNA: TGCGCCAGCAGCTTGGACAGCCTTAATGAAAAACTGTTTTTT

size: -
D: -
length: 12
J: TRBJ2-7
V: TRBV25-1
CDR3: CASSALSYEQYF
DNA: TGTGCCAGCAGTGCACTATCCTACGAGCAGTACTTC

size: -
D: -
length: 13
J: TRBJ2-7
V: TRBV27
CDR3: CASSFPGSYEQYF
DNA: TGTGCCAGCAGTTTCCCCGGGTCCTACGAGCAGTACTTC

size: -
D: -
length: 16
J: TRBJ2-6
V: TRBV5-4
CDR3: CASSFRSYSGANVLTF
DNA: TGTGCCAGCAGCTTCAGGTCTTACTCTGGGGCCAACGTCCTGACTTTC

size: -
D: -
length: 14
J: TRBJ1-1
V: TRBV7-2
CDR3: CASSLGRQASEAFF
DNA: TGTGCCAGCAGCTTGGGACGACAGGCTAGTGAAGCTTTCTTT

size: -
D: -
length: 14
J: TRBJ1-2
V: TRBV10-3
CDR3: CAVWDGGGNYGYTF
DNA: TGTGCCGTCTGGGACGGCGGGGGAAACTATGGCTACACCTTC

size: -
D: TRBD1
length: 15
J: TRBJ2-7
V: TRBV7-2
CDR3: CASSSDRDSMYEQYF
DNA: TGTGCCAGCAGCTCCGACCGGGACAGTATGTACGAGCAGTACTTC

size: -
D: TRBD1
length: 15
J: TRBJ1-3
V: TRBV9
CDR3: CASSAGTGSGNTIYF
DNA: TGTGCCAGCAGCGCGGGGACAGGCTCTGGAAACACCATATATTTT

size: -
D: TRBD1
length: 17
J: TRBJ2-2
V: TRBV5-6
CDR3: CASSSLRDRVNTGELFF
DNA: TGTGCCAGCAGCTCCCTTCGGGACAGGGTTAACACCGGGGAGCTGTTTTTT

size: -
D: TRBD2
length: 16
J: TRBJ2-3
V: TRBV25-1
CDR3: CASSEFWASGGNTQYF
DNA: TGTGCCAGCAGTGAATTTTGGGCTAGCGGGGGTAATACGCAGTATTTT

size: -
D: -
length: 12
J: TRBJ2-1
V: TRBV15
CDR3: CATSRDTNEQFF
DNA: TGTGCCACCAGCAGAGATACAAATGAGCAGTTCTTC

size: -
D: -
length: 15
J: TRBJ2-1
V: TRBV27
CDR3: CASNIRRVGHNEQFF
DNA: TGTGCCAGCAACATTAGGAGGGTCGGTCACAATGAGCAGTTCTTC

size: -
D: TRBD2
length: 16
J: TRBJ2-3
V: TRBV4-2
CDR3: CASSQDISGGTDTQYF
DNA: TGTGCCAGCAGCCAAGATATTAGCGGGGGCACAGATACGCAGTATTTT

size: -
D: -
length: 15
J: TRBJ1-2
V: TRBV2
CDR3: CASSEKSRGDYGYTF
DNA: TGTGCCAGCAGTGAAAAATCCCGAGGAGACTATGGCTACACCTTC

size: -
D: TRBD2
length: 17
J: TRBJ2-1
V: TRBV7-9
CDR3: CASSFGLAGVSYNEQFF
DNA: TGTGCCAGCAGCTTCGGACTAGCGGGGGTGTCCTACAATGAGCAGTTCTTC

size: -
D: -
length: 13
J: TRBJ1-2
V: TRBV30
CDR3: CAWSVPGGYGYTF
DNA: TGTGCCTGGAGTGTACCGGGGGGCTATGGCTACACCTTC

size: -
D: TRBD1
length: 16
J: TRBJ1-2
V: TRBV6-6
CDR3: CASSYGTGIANYGYTF
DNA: TGTGCCAGCAGTTACGGGACAGGAATAGCTAACTATGGCTACACCTTC

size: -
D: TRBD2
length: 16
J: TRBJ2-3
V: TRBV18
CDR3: CASSPLAGAEGDTQYF
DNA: TGTGCCAGCTCACCACTAGCGGGGGCCGAAGGAGATACGCAGTATTTT

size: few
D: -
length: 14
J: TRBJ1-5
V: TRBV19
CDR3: CASSKRDASQPQHF
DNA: TGTGCCAGTAGTAAGCGGGACGCCAGCCAGCCCCAGCATTTT

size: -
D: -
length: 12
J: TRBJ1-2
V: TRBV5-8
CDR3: CASRIPGNGYTF
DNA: TGTGCCAGCAGGATACCGGGGAATGGCTACACCTTC

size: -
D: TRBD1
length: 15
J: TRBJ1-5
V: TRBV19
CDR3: CASSTDRGWNQPQHF
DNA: TGTGCCAGTAGTACGGACAGGGGATGGAATCAGCCCCAGCATTTT

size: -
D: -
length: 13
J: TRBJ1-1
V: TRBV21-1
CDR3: CASSLVRYTEAFF
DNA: TGTGCCAGCAGCCTAGTCCGGTACACTGAAGCTTTCTTT

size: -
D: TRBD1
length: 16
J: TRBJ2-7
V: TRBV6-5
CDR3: CASSWEMGQGIYEQYF
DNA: TGTGCCAGCAGTTGGGAGATGGGACAGGGTATCTACGAGCAGTACTTC

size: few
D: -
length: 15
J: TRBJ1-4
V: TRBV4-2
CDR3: CASSQDLTTNEKLFF
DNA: TGTGCCAGCAGCCAAGATCTAACAACTAATGAAAAACTGTTTTTT

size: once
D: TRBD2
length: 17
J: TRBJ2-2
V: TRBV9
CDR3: CASSVGGTRPNTGELFF
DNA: TGTGCCAGCAGCGTAGGAGGGACTAGACCGAACACCGGGGAGCTGTTTTTT

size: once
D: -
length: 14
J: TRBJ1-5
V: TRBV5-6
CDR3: CASSSTGRTQPQHF
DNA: TGTGCCAGCAGCTCCACAGGTCGGACCCAGCCCCAGCATTTT

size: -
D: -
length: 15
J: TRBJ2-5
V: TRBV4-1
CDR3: CASSQAGHLQETQYF
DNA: TGCGCCAGCAGCCAAGCGGGACACCTCCAAGAGACCCAGTACTTC

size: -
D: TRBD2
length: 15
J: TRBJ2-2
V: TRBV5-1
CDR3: CASSLAGANTGELFF
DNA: TGCGCCAGCAGCCTAGCGGGGGCTAACACCGGGGAGCTGTTTTTT

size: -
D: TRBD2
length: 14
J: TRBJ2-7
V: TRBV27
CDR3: CASSRSSGGGEQYF
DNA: TGTGCCAGCAGCAGATCTAGCGGGGGGGGTGAGCAGTACTTC

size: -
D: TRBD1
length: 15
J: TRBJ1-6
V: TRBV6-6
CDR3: CASSYGDRVNSPLHF
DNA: TGTGCCAGCAGTTACGGGGACAGGGTTAATTCACCCCTCCACTTT

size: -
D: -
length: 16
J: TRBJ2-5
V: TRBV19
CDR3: CASSIGSLAVWETQYF
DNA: TGTGCCAGTAGTATAGGATCACTAGCAGTTTGGGAGACCCAGTACTTC